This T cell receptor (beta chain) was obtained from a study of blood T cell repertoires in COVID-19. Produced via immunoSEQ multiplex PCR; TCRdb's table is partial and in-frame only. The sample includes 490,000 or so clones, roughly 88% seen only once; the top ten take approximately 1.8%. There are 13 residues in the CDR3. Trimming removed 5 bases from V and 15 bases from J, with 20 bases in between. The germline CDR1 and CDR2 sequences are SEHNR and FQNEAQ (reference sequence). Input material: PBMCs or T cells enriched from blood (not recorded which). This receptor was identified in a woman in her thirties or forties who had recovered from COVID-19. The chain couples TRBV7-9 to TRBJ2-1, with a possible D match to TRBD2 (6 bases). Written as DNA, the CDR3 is TGTGCCAGCAGCCCGGACTACCGTCCGGGTGCGTTCTTC. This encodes CASSPDYRPGAFF.